A selection of T cell receptor beta chains follows, all from one sample in a study of control samples from healthy donors and cancer patients. Sequenced by immunoSEQ multiplex PCR; TCRdb stores in-frame clones only, minus some. The sample consists of approximately 180,000 clones, 91% of them appearing once. The sample taken for sequencing was blood. All receptors come from a woman in her thirties or forties in good health. CDR3s include the opening cysteine and the closing phenylalanine or tryptophan. A D gene is named only where the DNA matches it firmly. Not every row has a clone size; where given, it reads once, few, many or a size class.

CDR3,DNA,size,D,J,length,V
CASSFKSGDLGEQYF,TGTGCCAGCAGCTTTAAGTCAGGGGATTTGGGAGAGCAGTACTTC,NA,NA,TRBJ2-7,15,TRBV5-4
CASSERIYGYTF,TGTGCCAGCAGCGAGAGAATCTATGGCTACACCTTC,few,NA,TRBJ1-2,12,TRBV7-2
CASSSGAYTDTQYF,TGTGCCAGCAGTTCCGGGGCCTACACAGATACGCAGTATTTT,NA,NA,TRBJ2-3,14,TRBV6-5
CASSQFDDSLYEQYF,TGCGCCAGCAGCCAATTCGATGACTCCCTCTACGAGCAGTACTTC,NA,NA,TRBJ2-7,15,TRBV4-1
CASSQGNGAQETQYF,TGTGCCAGCAGCCAAGGGAACGGGGCCCAAGAGACCCAGTACTTC,NA,NA,TRBJ2-5,15,TRBV4-2
CASSLGQGASSYNSPLHF,TGTGCCAGCAGCTTAGGGCAGGGGGCGAGCTCCTATAATTCACCCCTCCACTTT,NA,TRBD1,TRBJ1-6,18,TRBV7-9
CASKDRGRSPLHF,TGTGCCAGCAAAGATAGGGGGCGATCACCCCTCCACTTT,NA,TRBD1,TRBJ1-6,13,TRBV28
CASSLSDTQYF,TGTGCCAGCAGCTTATCGGATACGCAGTATTTT,NA,NA,TRBJ2-3,11,TRBV7-9
CASSLGSGTYEQYF,TGTGCCAGCAGCTTGGGGTCAGGGACCTACGAGCAGTACTTC,NA,NA,TRBJ2-7,14,TRBV5-6
CATAVRETQYF,TGTGCCACGGCAGTAAGAGAGACCCAGTACTTC,NA,NA,TRBJ2-5,11,TRBV15
CASSFRGTEAFF,TGTGCCAGCAGTTTCAGGGGGACTGAAGCTTTCTTT,NA,TRBD1,TRBJ1-1,12,TRBV6-5
CASRIDNYEQYF,TGCGCCAGCAGAATCGACAACTACGAGCAGTACTTC,NA,NA,TRBJ2-7,12,TRBV5-1
CASEKGGSSYEQYF,TGTGCCAGCGAGAAAGGGGGCTCCTCCTACGAGCAGTACTTC,NA,TRBD1,TRBJ2-7,14,TRBV28
CASSTPHRGDQPQHF,TGTGCCAGTAGTACGCCCCACAGGGGGGATCAGCCCCAGCATTTT,NA,TRBD1,TRBJ1-5,15,TRBV19
CASSQKGGRQYF,TGTGCCAGCAGCCAGAAAGGGGGACGTCAGTACTTC,few,NA,TRBJ2-7,12,TRBV3-1/TRBV3-2
CASSLTGVYEQYF,TGTGCCAGCAGTTTGACAGGGGTCTACGAGCAGTACTTC,NA,TRBD1,TRBJ2-7,13,TRBV12-3/TRBV12-4
CASSPHTVESNQPQHF,TGTGCCAGCAGCCCCCACACAGTGGAAAGCAATCAGCCCCAGCATTTT,once,NA,TRBJ1-5,16,TRBV12-1
CASSLGHLNTEAFF,TGTGCCAGCAGTTTGGGACACTTGAACACTGAAGCTTTCTTT,many,NA,TRBJ1-1,14,TRBV6-2/TRBV6-3
CASSLGSGGVDTQYF,TGCGCCAGCAGCTTGGGGAGCGGGGGGGTAGATACGCAGTATTTT,once,TRBD2,TRBJ2-3,15,TRBV5-1
CASRRLAGEDYEQYF,TGTGCAAGTCGACGACTAGCGGGGGAGGACTACGAGCAGTACTTC,few,NA,TRBJ2-7,15,TRBV12-2
CASSWTAGGPNEQFF,TGCGCCAGCAGCTGGACAGCGGGGGGGCCGAATGAGCAGTTCTTC,NA,TRBD2,TRBJ2-1,15,TRBV5-1
CASSLGTANYGYTF,TGTGCCAGTAGTCTCGGGACAGCTAACTATGGCTACACCTTC,NA,TRBD1,TRBJ1-2,14,TRBV19
CAFPGAYNSPLHF,TGTGCCTTCCCGGGGGCTTATAATTCACCCCTCCACTTT,NA,NA,TRBJ1-6,13,TRBV9
CASSPGKRGANEQFF,TGCGCCAGCAGCCCTGGGAAGCGGGGGGCAAATGAGCAGTTCTTC,NA,TRBD2,TRBJ2-1,15,TRBV5-1
CASSVSTDTQYF,TGTGCCAGCAGTGTAAGCACAGATACGCAGTATTTT,NA,NA,TRBJ2-3,12,TRBV2
CATSREGGQSYEQYF,TGTGCCACCAGCAGGGAGGGGGGACAGTCCTACGAGCAGTACTTC,NA,NA,TRBJ2-7,15,TRBV15
CASSLNSPTGELFF,TGCGCCAGCAGCTTGAACAGTCCCACCGGGGAGCTGTTTTTT,NA,NA,TRBJ2-2,14,TRBV5-1
CASSYTGTEAFF,TGTGCCAGCAGTTACACGGGAACTGAAGCTTTCTTT,once,NA,TRBJ1-1,12,TRBV6-5
CASSIRDSNQPQHF,TGTGCCAGTAGTATTCGGGACAGCAATCAGCCCCAGCATTTT,NA,NA,TRBJ1-5,14,TRBV19
CAGGDTGGSSGANVLTF,TGTGCCGGAGGGGACACAGGGGGAAGCTCTGGGGCCAACGTCCTGACTTTC,NA,TRBD1,TRBJ2-6,17,TRBV19
CASSMSNLYEQYF,TGTGCCAGTAGTATGTCGAACCTCTACGAGCAGTACTTC,few,NA,TRBJ2-7,13,TRBV19
CASGWGNGYTF,TGTGCTAGTGGTTGGGGGAATGGCTACACCTTC,NA,NA,TRBJ1-2,11,TRBV12-5
CASSLPWDRYNNEQFF,TGTGCCAGCAGCTTACCCTGGGACAGGTACAACAATGAGCAGTTCTTC,NA,TRBD1,TRBJ2-1,16,TRBV11-2
CASSSQGLGDEAFF,TGTGCCAGCTCCTCCCAGGGCTTGGGGGACGAAGCTTTCTTT,NA,NA,TRBJ1-1,14,TRBV18
CASSSVRGGYTF,TGTGCCAGCAGCTCCGTACGGGGTGGCTACACCTTC,NA,NA,TRBJ1-2,12,TRBV7-9
CASSRDRGPWEQYF,TGTGCCAGCAGCCGGGACAGGGGGCCGTGGGAGCAGTACTTC,NA,TRBD1,TRBJ2-7,14,TRBV3-1/TRBV3-2
CASSSGTGVASPLHF,TGTGCCAGTAGTAGCGGGACAGGGGTGGCCTCACCCCTCCACTTT,few,TRBD1,TRBJ1-6,15,TRBV19
CASSRDRGRKETQYF,TGTGCCAGCAGCCGGGACAGGGGGCGCAAAGAGACCCAGTACTTC,NA,TRBD1,TRBJ2-5,15,TRBV13
CASSRRQGKGSPLHF,TGTGCCAGTAGTAGACGACAGGGGAAGGGTTCACCCCTCCACTTT,once,TRBD1,TRBJ1-6,15,TRBV19
CASSPGSRGTQYF,TGTGCCAGCAGCCCGGGATCCAGGGGGACCCAGTACTTC,NA,NA,TRBJ2-5,13,TRBV3-1/TRBV3-2
CASRTGNIPYTEAFF,TGTGCCAGTAGGACAGGGAATATTCCGTACACTGAAGCTTTCTTT,NA,TRBD1,TRBJ1-1,15,TRBV19
CASSQGTVDRGFF,TGCGCCAGCAGCCAAGGGACAGTGGATCGCGGTTTCTTT,few,NA,TRBJ1-1,13,TRBV4-1
CAISGDVGGAYEQYF,TGTGCCATCAGTGGGGATGTAGGGGGCGCCTACGAGCAGTACTTC,few,TRBD1,TRBJ2-7,15,TRBV10-3
CASSIWANQPQHF,TGTGCCAGTAGTATCTGGGCTAATCAGCCCCAGCATTTT,NA,NA,TRBJ1-5,13,TRBV19